This passage covers 21 T cell receptor beta chains from one sample sequenced in a study of blood T cell repertoires in COVID-19. The assay was immunoSEQ multiplex PCR, and TCRdb's table has in-frame clones only and misses some. The sample shows about 110,000 clones, 90% of them seen only once. Sequencing was carried out using peripheral blood. The receptors stem from a woman aged 50 to 65 with acute or convalescent COVID-19.

The chain recombines TRBV10-2 with TRBJ1-6; TRBD1 is a possible D gene (5 bases). Germline loops: CDR1 WSHSY, CDR2 SAAADI. The CDR3 has 14 amino acids. V lost 3 bases to trimming and J lost 14 bases, with 17 bases between them. The CDR3 bases are TGCGCCAGCAGTGAACGGACATATAGTGGGTCCCTCCACTTT. Translating gives CASSERTYSGSLHF.

The chain recombines TRBV19 with TRBJ1-2; TRBD1 might be the D (5 bases). Trimming pared 7 bases from V and 4 bases from J, leaving 22 bases between. The CDR3 totals 16 residues. The germline CDR1 and CDR2 sequences are LNHDA and SQIVND (reference sequence). CDR3 sequence (DNA): TGTGCCAGTACCCCCCGATTAGGGGTTGGAGTCTATGGCTACACCTTC. It yields the protein CASTPRLGVGVYGYTF.

This rearrangement joins TRBV5-1 to TRBJ2-1; 8 positions agree with TRBD2. The ends lost 5 bases at V and 2 bases at J; junction bases unmatched: 0. CDR1 SGHRS and CDR2 YFSETQ come from the germline V gene. This CDR3 is built from 13 residues. Here the CDR3 DNA reads TGCGCCAGCAGTAGCGGGGCCTACAATGAGCAGTTCTTC. Its translation is CASSSGAYNEQFF.

In its sample, this clone was seen once. This sequence joins TRBV7-8 and TRBJ2-2, with 11 bases matching TRBD1. V was pared by 5 bases and J by 6 bases, with 11 bases of the junction left unmatched. The CDR3 runs 17 residues. The germline V gene encodes CDR1 SGHVS and CDR2 FQNEAQ. This CDR3 is CASSRVGGQGVSGELFF. DNA of the CDR3: TGTGCCAGCAGCCGTGTGGGGGGACAGGGGGTATCCGGGGAGCTGTTTTTT.

The chain joins TRBV29-1 to TRBJ2-1; 7 nucleotides line up with TRBD2. The germline CDR1 and CDR2 sequences are SQVTM and ANQGSEA. The ends lost 2 bases at V and 4 bases at J; junction bases unmatched: 8. This CDR3 has 15 amino acids. CDR3 sequence reads: CSVERASGPYNEQFF. The CDR3 bases are TGCAGCGTTGAAAGGGCTAGCGGACCTTACAATGAGCAGTTCTTC.

The chain carries TRBV27 and TRBJ1-5; D is undetermined. Germline V lookup: CDR1 MNHEY, CDR2 SMNVEV (reference sequence). Trimming took 2 bases from V and 2 from J, leaving 10 bases between them. This CDR3 contains 15 residues. Here the CDR3 reads CASSLTAAGNQPQHF. CDR3 nucleotides: TGTGCCAGCAGTTTAACAGCGGCGGGCAATCAGCCCCAGCATTTT.

The genes are TRBV25-1 and TRBJ2-7, with D perhaps TRBD1 (5 bases). Germline lookup yields CDR1 MGHDK and CDR2 SYGVNS. V lost 3 bases and J lost 6, with 21 bases in between. This CDR3 is built from 16 residues. The CDR3 here is CASSEIGAASTPEQYF. The CDR3 DNA follows: TGTGCCAGCAGTGAGATTGGGGCGGCAAGCACTCCCGAGCAGTACTTC.

The gene calls are TRBV30 and TRBJ1-4; 7 bases match TRBD1. Germline values: CDR1 GTSNPN, CDR2 SVGIG (reference sequence). The CDR3 consists of 14 residues. With V trimmed by 3 bases and J by 3 bases, 4 bases remained unmatched. In DNA, the CDR3 is TGTGCCTGGAGGATGGGACAGTCTAATGAAAAACTGTTTTTT. It codes for CAWRMGQSNEKLFF.

The chain employs TRBV14 and TRBJ2-1; 7 nucleotides match TRBD2. The CDR3 contains 14 residues. The germline CDR1 and CDR2 sequences are SGHDN and FVKESK. V trimming: 4 bases; J trimming: 5 bases; junction bases outside the gene matches: 5. Here the CDR3 DNA reads TGTGCCAGCAGCCCAGGGAGGGTACACAATGAGCAGTTCTTC. Translating gives CASSPGRVHNEQFF.

This clone has only a few counts. The gene calls are TRBV4-1 and TRBJ1-1; D is unresolved. The germline CDR1 and CDR2 sequences are MGHRA and YSYEKL. The CDR3 runs 18 residues. Trimming removed 1 base from V and 4 bases from J, with 22 bases in between. CDR3 coding DNA: TGCGCCAGCAGCCAAGTTGTGGGTCCGGTAGGACTGGGCACTGAAGCTTTCTTT. This encodes CASSQVVGPVGLGTEAFF.

This chain links TRBV7-9 with TRBJ2-7; D is perhaps TRBD2 (5 bases). This CDR3 region has 13 residues. V lost 5 bases and J 3 bases, leaving 11 bases between the germline ends. Germline values: CDR1 SEHNR, CDR2 FQNEAQ (reference sequence). CDR3 region: CASSPGSIYEQYF. The CDR3, as DNA: TGTGCCAGCAGCCCGGGATCGATCTACGAGCAGTACTTC.

This chain links TRBV7-2 with TRBJ1-2; D uncertain. V was cut by 0 bases and J by 8 bases, with 4 bases left in between. The germline CDR1 and CDR2 sequences are SGHTA and FQGNSA. The CDR3 is 11 amino acids. The CDR3 bases are TGTGCCAGCAGCTTAGCGGGCGGCTACACCTTC. Translated, it gives CASSLAGGYTF.

The V gene is TRBV28, the J gene TRBJ2-5, with TRBD1 matching over 7 bases. CDR1 MDHEN and CDR2 SYDVKM come from the germline V gene. The V segment lost 1 base and the J segment 5 bases; nucleotides outside the gene matches: 1. The CDR3 totals 13 residues. As DNA, the CDR3 is TGTGCCAGCAGTTTATTACAGGGGGAGACCCAGTACTTC. Its translation: CASSLLQGETQYF.

This rearrangement joins TRBV11-2 to TRBJ1-6; D possibly corresponds to TRBD1 (5 bases). This CDR3 has 16 residues. V shed 0 bases and J shed 7 bases, with 13 bases lying between them. Germline V lookup: CDR1 SGHAT, CDR2 FQNNGV. In DNA, the CDR3 is TGTGCCAGCAGCTTAGATTGGGAGGGGACGAATTCACCCCTCCACTTT. Its translation: CASSLDWEGTNSPLHF.

This clone was seen only once. The CDR3 region has the DNA TGTGCCAGCAGACCGATTAGCGGAAGCCTTACCGGGGAGCTGTTTTTT. Translated, it gives CASRPISGSLTGELFF. The rearrangement joins TRBV11-2 to TRBJ2-2, with D possibly TRBD2 on 6 matching bases. V lost 6 bases and J lost 5, with 19 bases in between. This CDR3 has 16 amino acids. Germline CDR1 reads SGHAT; CDR2 reads FQNNGV.

The genes are TRBV6-6 and TRBJ2-5; D is perhaps TRBD1 (5 bases). V lost 6 bases to trimming and J lost 9 bases, with 14 bases between them. The CDR3 consists of 12 residues. Germline V gives CDR1 MNHNY, CDR2 SVGAGI (reference sequence). The CDR3 coding sequence is TGTGCCAGCAGCCTAGGGGTCCGGGCCCAGTACTTC. Amino acids: CASSLGVRAQYF.

The J gene is TRBJ2-3, the V gene TRBV24-1; the D is unclear. The CDR3 sequence is 14 residues long. CDR1 KGHDR and CDR2 SFDVKD come from the germline V gene. Trimming left V 10 bases short and J 0 bases short, with 13 bases between. CDR3 bases: TGTGCCACGGGTACAAAGACTAGCACAGATACGCAGTATTTT. Translation: CATGTKTSTDTQYF.

The rearrangement links TRBV11-1 to TRBJ2-1; possible D gene TRBD2, 6 bases. Trimming took 6 bases from V and 5 from J, leaving 11 bases between them. The CDR3 extends over 13 amino acids. Germline lookup yields CDR1 SGHAT and CDR2 FQDESV (reference sequence). The CDR3 is CASRSGGDNEQFF. The CDR3, as DNA: TGTGCCAGCAGAAGCGGAGGGGACAATGAGCAGTTCTTC.

This chain joins TRBV5-4 and TRBJ2-1; TRBD2 matches at 7 bases. The CDR3 spans 15 residues. With 0 bases clipped from V and 8 bases from J, the junction kept 8 bases outside the gene matches. CDR1 is SGHNT, CDR2 YYREEE, per germline (reference sequence). This CDR3 is CASSLVGLGGHEQFF. The CDR3 coding sequence is TGTGCCAGCAGCTTGGTAGGTTTGGGAGGGCATGAGCAGTTCTTC.

This chain joins TRBV3-1 (or the pseudogene TRBV3-2) and TRBJ2-3; D not resolved. The germline gives CDR1 LGHDT, CDR2 YNNKEL (reference sequence). CDR3 size: 16 residues. Deletions cut 0 bases from V and 2 bases from J, with 12 bases between. The CDR3 DNA is TGTGCCAGCAGCCAAGATAGTTTCGGTTCCACAGATACGCAGTATTTT. It yields the protein CASSQDSFGSTDTQYF.

The chain recombines TRBV18 with TRBJ2-1; D possibly corresponds to TRBD2 (6 bases). This CDR3 contains 13 residues. Per the germline V gene, CDR1 is KGHSH and CDR2 is LQKENI. V gave up 3 bases and J gave up 10 bases, with 13 bases separating them. For the CDR3, the DNA is TGTGCCAGCTCACCGGGAAGTGGGGGGGAGCAGTTCTTC. Translating gives CASSPGSGGEQFF.